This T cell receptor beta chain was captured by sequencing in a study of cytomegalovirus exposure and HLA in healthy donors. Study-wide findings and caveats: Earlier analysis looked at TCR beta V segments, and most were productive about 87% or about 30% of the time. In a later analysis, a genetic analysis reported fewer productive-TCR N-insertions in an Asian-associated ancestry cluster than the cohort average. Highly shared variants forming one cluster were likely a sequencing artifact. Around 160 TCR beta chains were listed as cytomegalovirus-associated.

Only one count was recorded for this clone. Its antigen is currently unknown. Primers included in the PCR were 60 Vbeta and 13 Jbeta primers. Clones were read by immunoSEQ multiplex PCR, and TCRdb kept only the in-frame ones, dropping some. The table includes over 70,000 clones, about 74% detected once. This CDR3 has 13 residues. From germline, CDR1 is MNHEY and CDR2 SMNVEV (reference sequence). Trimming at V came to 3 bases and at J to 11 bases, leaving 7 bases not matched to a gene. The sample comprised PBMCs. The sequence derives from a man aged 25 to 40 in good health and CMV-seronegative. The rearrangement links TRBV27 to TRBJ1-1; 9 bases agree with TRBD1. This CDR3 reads CASSFVGQGMAFF. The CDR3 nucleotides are TGTGCCAGCAGTTTCGTGGGACAGGGTATGGCTTTCTTT.